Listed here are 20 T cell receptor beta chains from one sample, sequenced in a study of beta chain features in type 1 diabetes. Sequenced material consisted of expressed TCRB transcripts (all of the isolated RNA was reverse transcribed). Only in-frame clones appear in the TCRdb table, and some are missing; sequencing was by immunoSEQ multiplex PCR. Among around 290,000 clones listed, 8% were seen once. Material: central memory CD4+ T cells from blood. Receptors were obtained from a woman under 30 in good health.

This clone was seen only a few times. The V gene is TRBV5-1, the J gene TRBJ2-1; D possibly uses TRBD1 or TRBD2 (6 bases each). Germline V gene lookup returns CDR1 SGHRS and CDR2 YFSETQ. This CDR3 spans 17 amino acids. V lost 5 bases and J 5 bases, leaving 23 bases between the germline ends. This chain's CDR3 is CASRHEGGHSTHNEQFF. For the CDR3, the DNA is TGCGCCAGCAGACATGAGGGGGGACACTCAACCCACAATGAGCAGTTCTTC.

For the CDR3, the DNA is TGTGCCAGCAGCTTGACAGGGGGCGCGAGCACTGAAGCTTTCTTT. Its protein is CASSLTGGASTEAFF. This chain uses TRBV7-8 with TRBJ1-1; 10 bases line up with TRBD1. The CDR3 spans 15 residues. Germline-derived CDR1 and CDR2 are SGHVS and FQNEAQ. V shed 3 bases and J 4 bases; nucleotides not matched to a gene: 5. Based on the CDR3 plus reference TRBV7-8 and TRBJ1-1, the full variable domain is GAGVSQSPRYKVAKRGQDVALRCDPISGHVSLFWYQQALGQGPEFLTYFQNEAQLDKSGLPSDRFFAERPEGSVSTLKIQRTQQEDSAVYLCASSLTGGASTEAFFGQGTRLTVV.

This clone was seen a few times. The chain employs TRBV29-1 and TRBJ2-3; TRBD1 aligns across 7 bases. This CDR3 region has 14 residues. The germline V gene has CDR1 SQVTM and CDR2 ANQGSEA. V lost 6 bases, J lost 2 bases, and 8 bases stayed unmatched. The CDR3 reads CSVQPGTATDTQYF. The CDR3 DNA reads TGCAGCGTCCAGCCTGGGACAGCCACAGATACGCAGTATTTT.

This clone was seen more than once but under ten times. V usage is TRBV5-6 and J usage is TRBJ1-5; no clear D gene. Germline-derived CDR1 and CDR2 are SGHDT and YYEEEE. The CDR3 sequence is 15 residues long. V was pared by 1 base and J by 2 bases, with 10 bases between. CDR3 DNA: TGTGCCAGCAGCTTGTTGAGGGATCGCAATCAGCCCCAGCATTTT. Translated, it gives CASSLLRDRNQPQHF.

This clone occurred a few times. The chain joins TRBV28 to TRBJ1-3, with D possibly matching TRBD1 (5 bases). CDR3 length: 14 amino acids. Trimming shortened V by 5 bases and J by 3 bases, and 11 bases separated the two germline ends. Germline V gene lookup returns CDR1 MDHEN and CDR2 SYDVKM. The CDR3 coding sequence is TGTGCCAGCAGTATAGTGGGGGTTGGAAACACCATATATTTT. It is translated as CASSIVGVGNTIYF.

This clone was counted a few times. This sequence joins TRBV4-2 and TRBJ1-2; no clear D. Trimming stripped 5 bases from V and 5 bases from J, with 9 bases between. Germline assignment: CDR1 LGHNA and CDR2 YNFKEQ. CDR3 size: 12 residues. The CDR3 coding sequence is TGTGCCAGCAGCTTAGAGAGATATGGCTACACCTTC. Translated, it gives CASSLERYGYTF.

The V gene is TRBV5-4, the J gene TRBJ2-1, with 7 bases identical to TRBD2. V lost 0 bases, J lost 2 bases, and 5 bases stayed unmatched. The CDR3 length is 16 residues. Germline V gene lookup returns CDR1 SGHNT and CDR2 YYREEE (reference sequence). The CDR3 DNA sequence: TGTGCCAGCAGCTTGGACGCTAGCGGCACCTACAATGAGCAGTTCTTC. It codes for CASSLDASGTYNEQFF.

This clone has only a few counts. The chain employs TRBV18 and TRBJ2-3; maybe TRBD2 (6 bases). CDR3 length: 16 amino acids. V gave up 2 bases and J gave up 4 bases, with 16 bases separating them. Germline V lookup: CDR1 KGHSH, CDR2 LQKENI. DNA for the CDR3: TGTGCCAGCTCACCATTCCCGATTAGCGGTCCAGATACGCAGTATTTT. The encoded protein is CASSPFPISGPDTQYF.

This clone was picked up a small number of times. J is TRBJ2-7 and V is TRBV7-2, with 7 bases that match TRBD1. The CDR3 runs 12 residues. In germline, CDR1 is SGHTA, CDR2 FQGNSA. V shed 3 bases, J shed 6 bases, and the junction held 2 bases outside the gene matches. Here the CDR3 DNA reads TGTGCCAGCAGCTTTTACAGGGGCGAGCAGTACTTC. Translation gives CASSFYRGEQYF. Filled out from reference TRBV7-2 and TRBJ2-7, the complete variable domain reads GAGVSQSPSNKVTEKGKDVELRCDPISGHTALYWYRQSLGQGLEFLIYFQGNSAPDKSGLPSDRFSAERTGGSVSTLTIQRTQQEDSAVYLCASSFYRGEQYFGPGTRLTVT.

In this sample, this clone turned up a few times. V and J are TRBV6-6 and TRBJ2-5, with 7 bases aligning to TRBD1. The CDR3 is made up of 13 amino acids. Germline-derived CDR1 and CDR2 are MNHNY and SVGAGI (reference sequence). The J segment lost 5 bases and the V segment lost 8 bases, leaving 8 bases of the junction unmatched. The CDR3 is CASRDSKSETQYF. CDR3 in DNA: TGTGCCAGCCGGGACAGTAAGTCGGAGACCCAGTACTTC.

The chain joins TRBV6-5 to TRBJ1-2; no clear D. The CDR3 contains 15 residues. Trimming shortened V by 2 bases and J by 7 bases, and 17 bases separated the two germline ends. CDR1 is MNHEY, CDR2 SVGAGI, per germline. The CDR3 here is CASSYPRSGSFGYTF. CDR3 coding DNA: TGTGCCAGCAGTTACCCGAGGTCGGGGTCTTTTGGCTACACCTTC.

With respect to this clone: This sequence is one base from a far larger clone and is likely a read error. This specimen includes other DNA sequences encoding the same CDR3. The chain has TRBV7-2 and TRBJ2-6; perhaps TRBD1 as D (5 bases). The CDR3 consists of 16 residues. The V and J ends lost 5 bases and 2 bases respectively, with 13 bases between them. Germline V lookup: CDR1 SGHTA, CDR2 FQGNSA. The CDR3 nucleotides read TGTGCCAGCAGCCAAGTGGACACGGCTGGGGCCAACGTCCTGACTTTC. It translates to CASSQVDTAGANVLTF.

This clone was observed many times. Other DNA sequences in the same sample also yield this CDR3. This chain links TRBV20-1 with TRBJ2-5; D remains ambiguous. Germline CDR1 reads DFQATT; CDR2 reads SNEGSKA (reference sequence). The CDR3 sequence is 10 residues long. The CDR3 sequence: CRPGGETQYF. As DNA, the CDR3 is TGCAGACCGGGTGGGGAGACCCAGTACTTC.

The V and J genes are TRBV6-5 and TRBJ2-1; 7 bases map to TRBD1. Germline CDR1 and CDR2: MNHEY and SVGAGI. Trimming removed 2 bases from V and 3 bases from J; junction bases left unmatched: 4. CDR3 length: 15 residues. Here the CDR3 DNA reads TGTGCCAGCAGTTACAGGGGGCTGGTCTACAATGAGCAGTTCTTC. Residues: CASSYRGLVYNEQFF.

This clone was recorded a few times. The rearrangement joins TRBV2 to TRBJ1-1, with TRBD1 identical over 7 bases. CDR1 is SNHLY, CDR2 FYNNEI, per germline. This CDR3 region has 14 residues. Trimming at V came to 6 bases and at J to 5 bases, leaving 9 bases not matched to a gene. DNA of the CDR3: TGTGCCAGCAGCTCACAGGGGCGTCGTACTGAAGCTTTCTTT. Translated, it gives CASSSQGRRTEAFF.

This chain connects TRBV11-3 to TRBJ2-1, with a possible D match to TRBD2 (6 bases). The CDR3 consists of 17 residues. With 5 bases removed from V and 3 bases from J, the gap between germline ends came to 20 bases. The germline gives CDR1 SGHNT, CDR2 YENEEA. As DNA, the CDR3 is TGTGCCAGCAGCCACTATACTAGCAAAGGGTTCTACAATGAGCAGTTCTTC. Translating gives CASSHYTSKGFYNEQFF.

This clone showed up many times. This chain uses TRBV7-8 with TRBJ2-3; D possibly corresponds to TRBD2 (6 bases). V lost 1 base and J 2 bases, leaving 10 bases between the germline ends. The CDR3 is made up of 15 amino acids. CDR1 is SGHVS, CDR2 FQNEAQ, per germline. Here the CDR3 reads CASSLVGGFTDTQYF. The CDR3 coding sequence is TGTGCCAGCAGCTTAGTCGGGGGTTTCACAGATACGCAGTATTTT.

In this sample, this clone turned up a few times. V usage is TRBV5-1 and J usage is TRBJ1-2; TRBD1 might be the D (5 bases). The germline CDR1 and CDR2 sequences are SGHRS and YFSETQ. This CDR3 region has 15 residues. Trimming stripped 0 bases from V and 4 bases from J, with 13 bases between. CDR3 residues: CASSLEAGRVYGYTF. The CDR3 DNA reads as TGCGCCAGCAGCTTGGAGGCAGGGAGGGTCTATGGCTACACCTTC.

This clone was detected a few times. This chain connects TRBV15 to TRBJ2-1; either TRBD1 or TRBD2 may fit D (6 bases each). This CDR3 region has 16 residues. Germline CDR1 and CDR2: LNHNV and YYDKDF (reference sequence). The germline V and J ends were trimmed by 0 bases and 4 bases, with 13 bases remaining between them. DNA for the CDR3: TGTGCCACCAGCAGAGATATCGGGGGCTTTTACAATGAGCAGTTCTTC. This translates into CATSRDIGGFYNEQFF.

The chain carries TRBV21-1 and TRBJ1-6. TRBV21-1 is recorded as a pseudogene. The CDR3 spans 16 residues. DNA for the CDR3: TGTGCCAGCAGCCCCCATGGGACCCGTTATAATTCACCCCTCCACTTT. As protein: CASSPHGTRYNSPLHF.